A single sample is the source of the 10 T cell receptor beta chains below, sequenced in a study of CD8 T cells in Susac syndrome. An amount of RNA that ranged from roughly 0.45 to 1 ug was reverse transcribed with random hexamers. TCRdb re-called the immunoSEQ multiplex PCR reads with MiXCR, one entry per CDR3 protein. The data contain about 180,000 distinct CDR3 sequences, around 96% of them singletons. The sequencing input was CD4+ T cells from PBMCs. The receptors derive from a human donor with Susac syndrome.

The chain recombines TRBV7-8 with TRBJ1-2; D is unclear. Germline lookup yields CDR1 SGHVS and CDR2 FQNEAQ. There are 15 residues in the CDR3. Trimming removed 4 bases from V and 4 bases from J, with 16 bases in between. CDR3 amino acids: CASSSRVNSPYGYTF. DNA for the CDR3: TGTGCCAGCAGCTCGAGGGTAAATTCCCCCTATGGCTACACCTTC.

This chain joins TRBV12-3 or TRBV12-4 and TRBJ2-7; no firm D call. This CDR3 spans 14 amino acids. Trimming removed 3 bases from V and 4 bases from J, with 13 bases in between. CDR3 DNA sequence: TGTGCCAGCAGTTTGGTCTTCAGAGGATACGAGCAGTACTTC. It is translated as CASSLVFRGYEQYF.

This rearrangement joins TRBV7-8 to TRBJ2-7; no clear D gene. The CDR3 contains 15 residues. CDR1 is SGHVS and CDR2 is FQNEAQ in the germline V gene. V was clipped by 5 bases and J by 4 bases, with 18 bases between them. The DNA of the CDR3 is TGTGCCAGCAGCCCTCAGCGACATCGGTGGTACGAGCAGTACTTC. This encodes CASSPQRHRWYEQYF.

The CDR3 bases are TGTGCCAGCAGCGTAGCGTCGGGCCAGACCTACAATGAGCAGTTCTTC. Translated, it gives CASSVASGQTYNEQFF. The chain combines TRBV9 with TRBJ2-1; D not certain. Germline loops: CDR1 SGDLS, CDR2 YYNGEE. The CDR3 is 16 residues long. V gave up 0 bases and J gave up 2 bases, with 12 bases separating them. Looking up the rest from reference TRBV9 and TRBJ2-1 gives the full variable domain: DSGVTQTPKHLITATGQRVTLRCSPRSGDLSVYWYQQSLDQGLQFLIQYYNGEERAKGNILERFSAQQFPDLHSELNLSSLELGDSALYFCASSVASGQTYNEQFFGPGTRLTVL.

V usage is TRBV3-1 and J usage is TRBJ2-5; tentatively, D is TRBD1 (6 bases). The V gene's germline CDR1 is LGHDT and CDR2 YNNKEL (reference sequence). Trimming left V 1 base short and J 5 bases short, with 14 bases between. The CDR3 is made up of 15 amino acids. The CDR3 DNA follows: TGTGCCAGCAGCCAAGTCCAGGGGCGGGCGGAGACCCAGTACTTC. Residues: CASSQVQGRAETQYF.

The CDR3 coding sequence is TGTGCCAGCACCCGAGGATTCGTCGGCCGGGGGCGAAACGAGCAGTACTTC. Its translation is CASTRGFVGRGRNEQYF. The gene calls are TRBV28 and TRBJ2-7; tentatively, D is TRBD1 or TRBD2 (6 bases each). The ends were cut back, 7 bases at V and 5 bases at J, with 27 bases in the middle. From germline, CDR1 is MDHEN and CDR2 SYDVKM. CDR3 size: 17 residues.

This chain connects TRBV6-2 or TRBV6-3 to TRBJ2-7; 8 nucleotides align to TRBD2. There are 17 residues in the CDR3. In germline, CDR1 is MNHEY, CDR2 SVGEGT. V trimming: 5 bases; J trimming: 5 bases; junction bases outside the gene matches: 17. The CDR3 DNA is TGTGCCAGCAGTCCCCACCACGGGGGAGCGGGAGTCGACGAGCAGTACTTC. Protein: CASSPHHGGAGVDEQYF.

The chain links TRBV9 to TRBJ2-1; 14 bases line up with TRBD2. The ends lost 4 bases at V and 10 bases at J; junction bases unmatched: 4. The CDR3 is 14 amino acids. Germline CDR1 reads SGDLS; CDR2 reads YYNGEE. The CDR3 nucleotides are TGTGCCAGCAGCTCGGGACTAGCGGGAGCCGAGCAGTTCTTC. This codes for CASSSGLAGAEQFF.

This rearrangement joins TRBV29-1 to TRBJ2-3; D unclear. V lost 3 bases, J lost 2 bases, and 12 bases lay in between. Germline CDR1 and CDR2: SQVTM and ANQGSEA. The CDR3 runs to 14 residues. CDR3 residues: CSVDNVRLTDTQYF. The CDR3 bases are TGCAGCGTTGATAACGTCAGGCTCACAGATACGCAGTATTTT.

The chain couples TRBV29-1 to TRBJ2-1; 9 bases line up with TRBD1. The junction had 8 bases not matched to a gene; V was cut back by 1 base and J by 7 bases. The CDR3 length is 15 residues. The germline V gene encodes CDR1 SQVTM and CDR2 ANQGSEA. CDR3 DNA sequence: TGCAGCGTTGAAGTGACAGGGGGTTTGGCGAATGAGCAGTTCTTC. Protein sequence: CSVEVTGGLANEQFF.